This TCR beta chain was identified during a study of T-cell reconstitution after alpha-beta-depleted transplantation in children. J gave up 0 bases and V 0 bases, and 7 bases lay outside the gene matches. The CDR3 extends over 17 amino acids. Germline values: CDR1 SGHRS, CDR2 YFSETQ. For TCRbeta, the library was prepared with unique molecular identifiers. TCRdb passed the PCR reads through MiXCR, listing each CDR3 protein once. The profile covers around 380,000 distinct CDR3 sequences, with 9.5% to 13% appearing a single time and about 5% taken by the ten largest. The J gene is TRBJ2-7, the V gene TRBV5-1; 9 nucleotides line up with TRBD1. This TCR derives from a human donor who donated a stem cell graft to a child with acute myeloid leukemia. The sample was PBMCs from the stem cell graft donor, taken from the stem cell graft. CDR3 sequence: CASSLAPQGASSYEQYF. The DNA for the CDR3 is TGCGCCAGCAGCTTGGCACCACAGGGGGCTAGCTCCTACGAGCAGTACTTC.